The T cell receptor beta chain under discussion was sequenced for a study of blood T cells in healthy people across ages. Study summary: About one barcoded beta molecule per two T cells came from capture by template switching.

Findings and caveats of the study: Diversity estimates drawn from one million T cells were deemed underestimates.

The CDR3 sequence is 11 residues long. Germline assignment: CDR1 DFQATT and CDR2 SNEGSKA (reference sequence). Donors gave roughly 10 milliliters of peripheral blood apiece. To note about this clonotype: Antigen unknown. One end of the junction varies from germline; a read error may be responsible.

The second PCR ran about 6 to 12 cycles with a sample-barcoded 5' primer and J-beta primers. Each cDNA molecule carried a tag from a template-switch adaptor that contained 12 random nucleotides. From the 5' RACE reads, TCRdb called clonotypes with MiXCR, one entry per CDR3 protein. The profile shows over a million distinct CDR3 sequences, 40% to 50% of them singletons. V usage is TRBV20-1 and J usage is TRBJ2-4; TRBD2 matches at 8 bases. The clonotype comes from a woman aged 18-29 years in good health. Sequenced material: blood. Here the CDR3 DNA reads TGCGGTGCTAGACTATTGACTAGCGAGTACTTC. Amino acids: CGARLLTSEYF.